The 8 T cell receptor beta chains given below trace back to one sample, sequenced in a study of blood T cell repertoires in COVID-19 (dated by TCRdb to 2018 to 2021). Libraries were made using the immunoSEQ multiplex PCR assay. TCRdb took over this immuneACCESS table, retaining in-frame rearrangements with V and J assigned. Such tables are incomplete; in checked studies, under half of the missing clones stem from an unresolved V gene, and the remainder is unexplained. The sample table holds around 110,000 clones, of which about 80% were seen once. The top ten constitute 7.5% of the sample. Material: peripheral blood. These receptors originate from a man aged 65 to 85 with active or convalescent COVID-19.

CDR3 in DNA: TGTGCCAGCATCCGACGACAGGCAACTAATGAAAAACTGTTTTTT. This encodes CASIRRQATNEKLFF. V gene TRBV6-5 combines with J gene TRBJ1-4, with TRBD1 as a possible D gene (6 bases). V dropped 7 bases and J dropped 0 bases, with 12 bases sitting between them. The CDR3 covers 15 residues. Germline CDR1 and CDR2: MNHEY and SVGAGI.

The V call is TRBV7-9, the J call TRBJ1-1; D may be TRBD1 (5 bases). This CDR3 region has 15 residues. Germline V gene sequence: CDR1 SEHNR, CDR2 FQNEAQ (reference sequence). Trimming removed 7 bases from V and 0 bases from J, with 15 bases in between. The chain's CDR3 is CASTPGLQMNTEAFF. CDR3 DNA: TGTGCCAGCACCCCAGGGTTACAGATGAACACTGAAGCTTTCTTT. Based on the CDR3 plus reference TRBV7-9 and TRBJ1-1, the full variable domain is DTGVSQNPRHKITKRGQNVTFRCDPISEHNRLYWYRQTLGQGPEFLTYFQNEAQLEKSRLLSDRFSAERPKGSFSTLEIQRTEQGDSAMYLCASTPGLQMNTEAFFGQGTRLTVV.

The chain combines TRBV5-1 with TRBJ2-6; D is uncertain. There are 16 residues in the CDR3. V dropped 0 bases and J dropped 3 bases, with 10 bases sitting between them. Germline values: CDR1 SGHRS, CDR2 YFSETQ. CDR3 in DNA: TGCGCCAGCAGCTTGGAGCGCGTTTATGGGGCCAACGTCCTGACTTTC. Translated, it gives CASSLERVYGANVLTF.

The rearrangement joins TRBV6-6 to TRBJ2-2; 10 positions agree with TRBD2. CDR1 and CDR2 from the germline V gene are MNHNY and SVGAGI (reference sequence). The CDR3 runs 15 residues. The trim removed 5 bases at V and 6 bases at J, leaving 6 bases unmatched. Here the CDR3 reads CASSTSGNSAGELFF. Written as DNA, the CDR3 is TGTGCCAGCAGTACTAGCGGGAATTCAGCCGGGGAGCTGTTTTTT.

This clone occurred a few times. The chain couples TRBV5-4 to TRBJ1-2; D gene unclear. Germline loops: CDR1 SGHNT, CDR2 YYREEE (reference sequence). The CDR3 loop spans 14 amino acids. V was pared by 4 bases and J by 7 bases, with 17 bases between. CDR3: CASSPSGERRGYTF. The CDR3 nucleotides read TGTGCCAGCAGCCCGAGCGGGGAACGGCGTGGCTACACCTTC. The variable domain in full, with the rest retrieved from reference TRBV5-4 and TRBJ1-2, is ETGVTQSPTHLIKTRGQQVTLRCSSQSGHNTVSWYQQALGQGPQFIFQYYREEENGRGNFPPRFSGLQFPNYSSELNVNALELDDSALYLCASSPSGERRGYTFGSGTRLTVV.

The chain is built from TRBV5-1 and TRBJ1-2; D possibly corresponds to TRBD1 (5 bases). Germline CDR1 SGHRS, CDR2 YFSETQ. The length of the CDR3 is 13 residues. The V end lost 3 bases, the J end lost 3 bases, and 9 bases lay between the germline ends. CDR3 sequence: CASSSTADYGYTF. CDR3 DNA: TGCGCCAGCAGCTCGACAGCCGACTATGGCTACACCTTC.

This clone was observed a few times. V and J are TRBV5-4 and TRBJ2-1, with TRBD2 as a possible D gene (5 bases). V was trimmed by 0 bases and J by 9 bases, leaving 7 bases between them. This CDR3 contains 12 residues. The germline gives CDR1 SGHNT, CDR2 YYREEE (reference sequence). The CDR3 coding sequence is TGTGCCAGCAGCTTGGGCCGGGGTGAGCAGTTCTTC. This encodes CASSLGRGEQFF.

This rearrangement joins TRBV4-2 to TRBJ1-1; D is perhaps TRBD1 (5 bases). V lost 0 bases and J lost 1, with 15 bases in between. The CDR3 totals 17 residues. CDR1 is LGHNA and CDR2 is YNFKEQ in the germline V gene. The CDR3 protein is CASSQEAQGGSNTEAFF. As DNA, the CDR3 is TGTGCCAGCAGCCAAGAGGCCCAGGGTGGGTCGAACACTGAAGCTTTCTTT.